At least ten counts were recorded for the clone carrying this T cell receptor (beta chain). Its target is not known. The data derive from a study of early T cells in non-severe SARS-CoV-2 infection. Study as a whole: The chains were unpaired, and the sequenced material was bulk RNA from unsorted whole blood.

The TCR library protocol was used to attach unique molecular identifiers. These identifiers were attached to individual cDNA molecules. Each CDR3 protein gets one entry after TCRdb re-called the 5' RACE reads with MiXCR. This sample has 25,000 to 30,000 distinct CDR3 sequences, with 4.4% found just once. General observations from the study: VDJdb matching favored anti-spike CD8 responses, missing private and CD4 specificities.

The receptor comes from an adult who was a healthcare worker with PCR-confirmed SARS-CoV-2 infection or an uninfected control (not recorded which). The specimen sequenced was whole blood.

CDR3 loop: CASSLAGGSEQYF. DNA of the CDR3: TGTGCCAGCAGCTTAGCGGGAGGGAGCGAGCAGTACTTC. The J gene is TRBJ2-7, the V gene TRBV7-9; 7 bases line up with TRBD2. V dropped 0 bases and J dropped 6; count of bases not matched to a gene: 2. Germline V gene lookup returns CDR1 SEHNR and CDR2 FQNEAQ (reference sequence). There are 13 residues in the CDR3.